The rows below give T cell receptor beta chains drawn from one sample of a study of OX40 agonist ivuxolimab in advanced cancers. TCRdb keeps only in-frame clones here, not all; method: immunoSEQ multiplex PCR. The sample contains under 60,000 clones, 80% to 90% of which appear only once. The sequences come from CD4+ or CD8+ T cells sorted from blood, collected in a trial of the OX40 agonist ivuxolimab. The receptor source for this set is an adult with an advanced solid tumor such as melanoma, head and neck, liver or kidney cancer. Both conserved end residues are part of each CDR3. Clone size is stated in some rows and not others, as once, few, many or a class when expanded.

j_call v_call clone_size cdr3_aa
TRBJ2-7 TRBV27 few CASRTGTQTIQYF
TRBJ1-1 TRBV6-6 NA CASRSDRNTEAFF
TRBJ2-5 TRBV7-2 NA CASSDPRYQETQYF
TRBJ1-5 TRBV6-6 NA CASSRPGQGYQPQHF
TRBJ2-5 TRBV9 NA CASTSETGAPETQYF
TRBJ2-5 TRBV6-5 NA CASSYSVVPQETQYF
TRBJ1-2 TRBV29-1 NA CSALTGDYGYTF
TRBJ2-3 TRBV7-9 NA CAVGRGTDTQYF
TRBJ1-2 TRBV25-1 NA CASSGKYRGSNYGYTF
TRBJ2-5 TRBV5-1 once CANTEGTGGMAGKETQYF
TRBJ2-5 TRBV6-6 NA CASSYSSRTVQETQYF
TRBJ2-5 TRBV27 once CASSLTAGQQETQYF
TRBJ2-1 TRBV27 NA CASSLGTGGDEQFF
TRBJ2-3 TRBV6-4 NA CASSDSGGSSTDTQYF
TRBJ2-1 TRBV7-9 NA CASSLGMAYEQFF
TRBJ2-1 TRBV7-6 NA CASSLLAGGYNEQFF
TRBJ2-1 TRBV5-1 NA CASSLAGSNNEQFF
TRBJ2-2 TRBV5-4 NA CASSFGPKANTGELFF
TRBJ2-4 TRBV27 NA CASSPWTAFDIQYF
TRBJ2-5 TRBV5-4 NA CASSPPREETQYF
TRBJ2-1 TRBV2 medium-sized CASSRDSSYNEQFF
TRBJ2-7 TRBV6-5 NA CASSYPTSGFLEQYF
TRBJ2-7 TRBV10-2 NA CASSPPGGHEQYF
TRBJ2-5 TRBV19 NA CASSIWDGAAQYF
TRBJ2-1 TRBV7-8 NA CASNTGARTYNEQFF
TRBJ1-6 TRBV6-1 NA CASSDRSASSYNSPLHF
TRBJ1-5 TRBV4-1 NA CASSLGQGVQPQHF
TRBJ2-2 TRBV9 NA CASTHRGTANTGELFF
TRBJ2-5 TRBV7-9 NA CASSSRTELETQYF
TRBJ1-2 TRBV28 NA CASSLGGTGYTF
TRBJ2-7 TRBV7-9 NA CASLPVEGMPYEQYF
TRBJ2-7 TRBV19 once CASSIGSGDEQYF
TRBJ1-4 TRBV19 once CASSIGSQGYNEKLFF
TRBJ2-3 TRBV6-6 NA CASSYSSSTDTQYF
TRBJ1-1 TRBV6-5 few CASRWGQGATEAFF
TRBJ1-3 TRBV20-1 NA CSASTAHTIYF
TRBJ2-5 TRBV6-5 NA CASSSGTSTGDETQYF
TRBJ2-1 TRBV19 NA CASYLGNEQFF
TRBJ2-7 TRBV7-9 medium-sized CASSLTGDSYEQYF
TRBJ2-2 TRBV28 once CASSLSGTSGRGTGELFF
TRBJ1-1 TRBV4-1 NA CASSQDSSTRSWGTEAFF
TRBJ1-4 TRBV6-1 once CASSGLDEKLFF
TRBJ1-5 TRBV6-5 few CASSAYRTGNQPQHF
TRBJ2-7 TRBV6-1 NA CASSATVSYEQYF
TRBJ2-1 TRBV10-1 NA CASSELKYNEQFF
TRBJ2-7 TRBV5-3 NA CARSSLDRLPTFSYEQYF
TRBJ1-1 TRBV9 once CASSVGTGEAFF
TRBJ2-5 TRBV28 NA CASSPRVGQYQETQYF
TRBJ2-7 TRBV7-9 NA CASSLDSAVPYEQYF
TRBJ2-3 TRBV11-2 NA CASRAGTSTDTQYF
TRBJ2-7 TRBV7-9 few CASAGQGSYEQYF
TRBJ1-4 TRBV29-1 NA CSVTQGIGEKLFF
TRBJ2-1 TRBV10-3 NA CAISEGMGTSSYNEQFF
TRBJ2-2 TRBV9 NA CASSLATWEGGELFF